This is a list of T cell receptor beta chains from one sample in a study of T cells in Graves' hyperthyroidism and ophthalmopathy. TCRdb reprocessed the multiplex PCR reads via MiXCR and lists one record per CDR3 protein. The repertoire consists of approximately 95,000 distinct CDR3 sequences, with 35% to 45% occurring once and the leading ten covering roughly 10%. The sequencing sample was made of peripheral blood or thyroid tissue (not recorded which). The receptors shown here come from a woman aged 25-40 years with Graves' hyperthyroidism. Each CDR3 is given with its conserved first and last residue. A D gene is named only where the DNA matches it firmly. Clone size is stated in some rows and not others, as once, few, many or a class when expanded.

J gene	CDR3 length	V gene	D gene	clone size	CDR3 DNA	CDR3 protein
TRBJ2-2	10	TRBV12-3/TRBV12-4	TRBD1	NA	TGTGCCAGCAGTAGGACAGGGCTGTTTTTT	CASSRTGLFF
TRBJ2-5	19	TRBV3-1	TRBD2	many	TGTGCCAGCAGCCTCCAACCGACTAGCGGGACGAACTTAAAAGAGACCCAGTACTTC	CASSLQPTSGTNLKETQYF
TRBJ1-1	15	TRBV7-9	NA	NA	TGTGCCAGCAGCTGGCCAGGGGTGAAGGACACCGGAGCTTTCTTT	CASSWPGVKDTGAFF
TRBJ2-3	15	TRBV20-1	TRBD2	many	TGCAGTGCTAGAGACCCTGGCGGGAGTGGGGATACGCAGTATTTT	CSARDPGGSGDTQYF
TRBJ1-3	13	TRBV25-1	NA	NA	TGTGCCAGCAGTGCTAGAGGGCGTAACACCATATATTTT	CASSARGRNTIYF
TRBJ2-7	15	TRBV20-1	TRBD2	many	TGCAGTGCCTTGATAGCGGGAGAGGACTCCTACGAGCAGTACTTC	CSALIAGEDSYEQYF
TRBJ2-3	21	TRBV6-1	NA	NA	TGTGCCAGCAGTGTAAACTGGTCGAGCCAACTCCGACCTTTCGCCGCAGATACGCAGTATTTT	CASSVNWSSQLRPFAADTQYF
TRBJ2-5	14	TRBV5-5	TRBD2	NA	TGCGCCAGCAGCTTGACTAGCGGGATCGGTACCCAGTACTTC	CASSLTSGIGTQYF
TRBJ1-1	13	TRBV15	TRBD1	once	TGTGCCGTCCGGGACAGGTTTAACACTGAAGCTTTCTTT	CAVRDRFNTEAFF
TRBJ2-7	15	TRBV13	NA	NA	TGTGCCAGCAGCTTCAGGGGGGGAAGGATCCACGAGCAGTACTTC	CASSFRGGRIHEQYF
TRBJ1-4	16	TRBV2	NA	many	TGTGCCAGCAGCAAAGGGGGGCTCGGAACTAATGAAAAACTGTTTTTT	CASSKGGLGTNEKLFF
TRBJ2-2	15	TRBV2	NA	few	TGTGCCAGCAGTGGGGACGCGAGGAACACTGGGGAGCTGTTTTTT	CASSGDARNTGELFF
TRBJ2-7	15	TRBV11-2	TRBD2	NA	TGTGCCGGCAGCTTAGGACTAGCGGCATCCTACGGGCAGTACTTC	CAGSLGLAASYGQYF
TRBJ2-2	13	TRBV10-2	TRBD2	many	TGCGCCGGCCTACTAGCGGACACCGGGGAGCTGTTTTTT	CAGLLADTGELFF
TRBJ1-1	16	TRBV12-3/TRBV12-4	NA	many	TGTGCCAGCAGTGCCCACAGGACGGGGCGGTACACTGAAGCTTTCTTT	CASSAHRTGRYTEAFF
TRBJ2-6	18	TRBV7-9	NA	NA	TGTGCCAGCAGCTCCCCGCCGGGCGGAAGCTCTCTGGCCAACGTCCTGACTTTC	CASSSPPGGSSLANVLTF
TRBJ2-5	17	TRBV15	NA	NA	TGTGCCACCAGCAGTGCTAGACCGAGGGGGGGCGGCGAGACCCAGTACTTC	CATSSARPRGGGETQYF
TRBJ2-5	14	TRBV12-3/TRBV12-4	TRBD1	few	TGTGCCAGCAGTTTGGGACAGGGACAAGAGACCCAGTACTTC	CASSLGQGQETQYF
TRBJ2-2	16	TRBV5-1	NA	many	TGCGCCAGCAGCTTGGTTAGCGGAGGGAACACCGGGGAGCTGTTTTTT	CASSLVSGGNTGELFF